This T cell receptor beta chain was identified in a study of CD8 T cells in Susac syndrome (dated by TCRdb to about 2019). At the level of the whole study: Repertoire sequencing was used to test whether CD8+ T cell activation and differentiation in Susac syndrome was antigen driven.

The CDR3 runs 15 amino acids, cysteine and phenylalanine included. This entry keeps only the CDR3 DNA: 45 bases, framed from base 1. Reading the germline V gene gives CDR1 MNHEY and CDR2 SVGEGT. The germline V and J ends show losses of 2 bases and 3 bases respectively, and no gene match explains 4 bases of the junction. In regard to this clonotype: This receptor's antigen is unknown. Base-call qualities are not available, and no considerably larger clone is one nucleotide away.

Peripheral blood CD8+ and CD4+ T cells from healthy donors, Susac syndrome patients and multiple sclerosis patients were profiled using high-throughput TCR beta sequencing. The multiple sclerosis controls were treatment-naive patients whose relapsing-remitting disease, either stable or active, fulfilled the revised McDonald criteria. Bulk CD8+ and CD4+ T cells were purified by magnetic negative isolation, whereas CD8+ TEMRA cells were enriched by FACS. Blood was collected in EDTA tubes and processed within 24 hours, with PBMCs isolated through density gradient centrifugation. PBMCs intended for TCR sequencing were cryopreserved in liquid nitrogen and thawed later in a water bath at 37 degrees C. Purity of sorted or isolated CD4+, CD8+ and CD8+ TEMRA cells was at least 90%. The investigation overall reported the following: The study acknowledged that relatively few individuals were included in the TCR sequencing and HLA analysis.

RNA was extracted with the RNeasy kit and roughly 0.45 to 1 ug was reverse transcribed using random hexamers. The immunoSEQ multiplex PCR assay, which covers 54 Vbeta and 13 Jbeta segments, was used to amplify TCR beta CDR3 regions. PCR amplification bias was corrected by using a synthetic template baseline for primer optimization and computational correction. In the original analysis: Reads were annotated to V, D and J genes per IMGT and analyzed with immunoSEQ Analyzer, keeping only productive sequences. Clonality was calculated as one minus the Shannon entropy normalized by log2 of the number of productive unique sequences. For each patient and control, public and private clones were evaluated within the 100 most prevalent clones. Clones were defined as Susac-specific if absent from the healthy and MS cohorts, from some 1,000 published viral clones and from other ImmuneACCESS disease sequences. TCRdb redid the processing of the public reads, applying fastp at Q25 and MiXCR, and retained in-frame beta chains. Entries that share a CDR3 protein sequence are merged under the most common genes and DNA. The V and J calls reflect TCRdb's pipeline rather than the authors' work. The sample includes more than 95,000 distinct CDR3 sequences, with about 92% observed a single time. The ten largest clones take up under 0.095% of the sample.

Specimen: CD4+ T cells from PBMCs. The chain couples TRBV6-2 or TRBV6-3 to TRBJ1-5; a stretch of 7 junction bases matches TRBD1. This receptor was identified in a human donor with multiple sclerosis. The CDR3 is CASSYPGTVNQPQHF. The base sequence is TGTGCCAGCAGTTACCCCGGGACAGTCAATCAGCCCCAGCATTTT.